Listed below are T cell receptor beta chains from one sample, sequenced in a study of cytomegalovirus exposure and HLA in healthy donors. The protocol was immunoSEQ multiplex PCR, while the TCRdb copy is restricted to in-frame clones and leaves out a portion. The sample lists about 170,000 clones, 85% to 90% occurring once. The specimen was PBMCs. These TCRs come from a woman in her thirties in good health and CMV-seronegative. Both conserved end residues are part of each CDR3. D genes are given only for firm matches. Part of the rows lack a size; the others show once, few, many or a class for expanded clones.

TRBV2	TRBD2	NA	TRBJ2-1	TGTGCCAGCAGTCCGAGCGGGGGTTACTACAATGAGCAGTTCTTC	CASSPSGGYYNEQFF
TRBV4-3	TRBD2	NA	TRBJ2-7	TGCGCCAGCAGCCAAGATCAGTCGGGAGGGTACGAGCAGTACTTC	CASSQDQSGGYEQYF
TRBV4-2	NA	NA	TRBJ2-1	TGTGCCAGCAGCCCCGGCGGACTTCTAAATGAGCAGTTCTTC	CASSPGGLLNEQFF
TRBV4-2	NA	NA	TRBJ1-5	TGTGCCAGCAGCCAGACAGACAGGAGCAATCAGCCCCAGCATTTT	CASSQTDRSNQPQHF
TRBV4-1	NA	few	TRBJ1-2	TGCGCCAGCAGCCAAGAGTTCCCAGCGATCTATGGCTACACCTTC	CASSQEFPAIYGYTF
TRBV14	NA	NA	TRBJ2-3	TGTGCCAGCAGCCAAGAAATGAGGGACACCCGTAGTTACACAGATACGCAGTATTTT	CASSQEMRDTRSYTDTQYF
TRBV7-2	NA	NA	TRBJ1-2	TGTGCCAGCAGCCCTAGGTGGGGGGAGATGAACTATGGCTACACCTTC	CASSPRWGEMNYGYTF
TRBV6-5	NA	NA	TRBJ1-1	TGTGCCAGCAGACGACAGGTGAACACTGAAGCTTTCTTT	CASRRQVNTEAFF
TRBV5-1	TRBD1	NA	TRBJ1-1	TGCGCCAGCAGGCCGACCGGGACAGGGGTGACTGAAGCTTTCTTT	CASRPTGTGVTEAFF
TRBV25-1	NA	NA	TRBJ1-2	TGTGCCAGCAGTGAATCAGTTAACTATGGCTACACCTTC	CASSESVNYGYTF
TRBV5-4	TRBD1	NA	TRBJ2-1	TGTGCCAGCAGGCCACAGGGGGGACGCTCCTACAATGAGCAGTTCTTC	CASRPQGGRSYNEQFF
TRBV4-3	NA	NA	TRBJ2-1	TGCGCCAGCACCGGGACAAGGCAGTCCGGCAATGAGCAGTTCTTC	CASTGTRQSGNEQFF
TRBV4-2	TRBD2	many	TRBJ2-1	TGTGCCAGCAGCCAAGAGACTAGCGGGATCGATGAGCAGTTCTTC	CASSQETSGIDEQFF
TRBV5-1	TRBD1	NA	TRBJ2-7	TGCGCCAGCAGCTTGGTGGTGACAGGGGGTGGTTACGAGCAGTACTTC	CASSLVVTGGGYEQYF
TRBV9	NA	NA	TRBJ2-3	TGTGCCAGCAGCGTAGGTCCGTTAAGGGTGGCAGATACGCAGTATTTT	CASSVGPLRVADTQYF
TRBV27	NA	NA	TRBJ2-7	TGTGCCAGCAGTTTATTAGGCGAGCAGTACTTC	CASSLLGEQYF
TRBV10-3	TRBD2	NA	TRBJ2-1	TGTGCCATCAGTGAGGGACTAGCGGGGGTCGATGAGCAGTTCTTC	CAISEGLAGVDEQFF
TRBV30	NA	few	TRBJ1-2	TGTGCCTGGAGTGTACGCCAAATCTACACCTTC	CAWSVRQIYTF
TRBV20-1	NA	NA	TRBJ1-1	TGCAGTGCCCCCGGTGAAGCTTTCTTT	CSAPGEAFF
TRBV2	NA	NA	TRBJ1-2	TGTGCCAGCAGTAGATACAGGAATGGCTACACCTTC	CASSRYRNGYTF
TRBV2	TRBD1	NA	TRBJ2-2	TGTGCCAGCAAAAAAAGGGACAGGGGGCTTCTGGGCACCGGGGAGCTGTTTTTT	CASKKRDRGLLGTGELFF
TRBV6-5	NA	NA	TRBJ2-3	TGTGCCAGCAGTTACCTGAGTTCGGGGGATGCAGATACGCAGTATTTT	CASSYLSSGDADTQYF
TRBV7-6	TRBD1	NA	TRBJ1-1	TGTGCCAGCAGTTCAGCAGGGGGAGTCACTGAAGCTTTCTTT	CASSSAGGVTEAFF
TRBV5-1	TRBD2	NA	TRBJ2-2	TGCGCCAGCAGCGCTCTAGCGGGGGGGCAAGTTAACACCGGGGAGCTGTTTTTT	CASSALAGGQVNTGELFF
TRBV19	NA	NA	TRBJ2-7	TGTGCCAGTAGTGCGTACGTGTCGGGGGCGGGTGGCTACGAGCAGTACTTC	CASSAYVSGAGGYEQYF
TRBV2	TRBD2	NA	TRBJ2-1	TGTGCCAGCACCTTAGCGGGAGGGTCTATGAATGAGCAGTTCTTC	CASTLAGGSMNEQFF
TRBV7-2	NA	NA	TRBJ1-2	TGTGCCAGCAGCCTGGACACTGTGTCGTATGGCTACACCTTC	CASSLDTVSYGYTF
TRBV12-5	TRBD1	NA	TRBJ2-7	TGTGCTAGTGGTTTACAGGGGGCTCACGAGCAGTACTTC	CASGLQGAHEQYF